This T cell receptor (beta chain) was observed in a study of CD4+ T cells in melanoma. Findings and limits, study-wide: A reported correlation linked neoantigen-specific CD4+ T cells to CD8+, macrophage and B cell function. Neoantigen-specific CD4+ T cells in melanoma reportedly had diverse differentiation states.

Produced via immunoSEQ multiplex PCR; TCRdb's table is partial and in-frame only. The sample has about 140,000 clones, about nine tenths seen once. The CDR3 has 14 residues. Trimming removed 0 bases from V and 5 bases from J, with 11 bases in between. Germline CDR1 reads SGHRS; CDR2 reads YFSETQ. A word on this clone: The antigen remains undetermined.

This chain links TRBV5-1 with TRBJ2-5; D remains ambiguous. This sequence was found in a human donor with melanoma. The CDR3 here is CASSLVVGWETQYF. CDR3 nucleotide sequence: TGCGCCAGCAGCTTGGTAGTGGGCTGGGAGACCCAGTACTTC.